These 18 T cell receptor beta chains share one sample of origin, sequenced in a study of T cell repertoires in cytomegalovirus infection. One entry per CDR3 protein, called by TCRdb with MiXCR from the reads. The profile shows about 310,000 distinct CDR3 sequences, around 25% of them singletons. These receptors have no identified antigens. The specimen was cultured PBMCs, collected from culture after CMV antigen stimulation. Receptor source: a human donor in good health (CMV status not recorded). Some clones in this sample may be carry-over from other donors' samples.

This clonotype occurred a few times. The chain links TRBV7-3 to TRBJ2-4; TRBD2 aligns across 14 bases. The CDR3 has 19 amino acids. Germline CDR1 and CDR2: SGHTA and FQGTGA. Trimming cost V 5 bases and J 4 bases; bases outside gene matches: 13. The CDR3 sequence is CASSPPGLAGDNPKNIQYF. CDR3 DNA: TGTGCCAGCAGCCCGCCGGGACTAGCGGGAGACAATCCAAAAAACATTCAGTACTTC.

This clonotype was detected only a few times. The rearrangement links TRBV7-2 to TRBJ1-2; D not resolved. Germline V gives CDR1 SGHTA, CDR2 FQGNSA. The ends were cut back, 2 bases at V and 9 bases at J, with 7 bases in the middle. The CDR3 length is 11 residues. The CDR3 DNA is TGTGCCAGCAGCTTAACGGGGAGCTACACCTTC. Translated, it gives CASSLTGSYTF.

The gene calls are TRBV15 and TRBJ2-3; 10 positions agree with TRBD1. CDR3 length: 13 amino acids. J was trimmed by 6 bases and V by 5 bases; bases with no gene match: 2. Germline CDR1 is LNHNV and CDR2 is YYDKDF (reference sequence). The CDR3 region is CATSGTGVDTQYF. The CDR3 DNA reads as TGTGCCACCAGCGGGACAGGGGTCGATACGCAGTATTTT.

The CDR3 region is CASSSGIATGAPYNEQFF. The CDR3, as DNA: TGTGCCAGCAGCTCAGGGATAGCAACAGGGGCCCCCTACAATGAGCAGTTCTTC. This sequence joins TRBV7-9 and TRBJ2-1; the match to TRBD1 covers 7 bases. The germline V gene has CDR1 SEHNR and CDR2 FQNEAQ (reference sequence). This CDR3 spans 18 amino acids. V dropped 4 bases and J dropped 2; count of bases not matched to a gene: 14. Filled out from reference TRBV7-9 and TRBJ2-1, the complete variable domain reads DTGVSQNPRHKITKRGQNVTFRCDPISEHNRLYWYRQTLGQGPEFLTYFQNEAQLEKSRLLSDRFSAERPKGSFSTLEIQRTEQGDSAMYLCASSSGIATGAPYNEQFFGPGTRLTVL.

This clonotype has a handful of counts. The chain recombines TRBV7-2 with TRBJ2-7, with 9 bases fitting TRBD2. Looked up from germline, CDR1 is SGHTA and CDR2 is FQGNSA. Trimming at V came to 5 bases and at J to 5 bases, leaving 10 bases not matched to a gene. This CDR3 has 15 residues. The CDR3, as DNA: TGTGCCAGCAGCCCAACCGGGACTAGCTTCGACGAGCAGTACTTC. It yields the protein CASSPTGTSFDEQYF.

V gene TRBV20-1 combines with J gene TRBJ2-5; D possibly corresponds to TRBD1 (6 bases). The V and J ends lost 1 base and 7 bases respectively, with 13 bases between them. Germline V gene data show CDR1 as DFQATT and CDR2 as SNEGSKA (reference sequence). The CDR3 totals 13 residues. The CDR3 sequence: CSARGQGIGTQYF. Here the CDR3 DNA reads TGCAGTGCTAGAGGGCAGGGGATAGGGACCCAGTACTTC.

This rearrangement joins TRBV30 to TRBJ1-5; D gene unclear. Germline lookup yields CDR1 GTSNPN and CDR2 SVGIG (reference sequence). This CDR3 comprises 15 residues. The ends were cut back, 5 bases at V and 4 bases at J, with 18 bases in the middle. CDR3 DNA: TGTGCCTGGGGCCCTCTTAGAGGGCGAAATCAGCCCCAGCATTTT. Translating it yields CAWGPLRGRNQPQHF.

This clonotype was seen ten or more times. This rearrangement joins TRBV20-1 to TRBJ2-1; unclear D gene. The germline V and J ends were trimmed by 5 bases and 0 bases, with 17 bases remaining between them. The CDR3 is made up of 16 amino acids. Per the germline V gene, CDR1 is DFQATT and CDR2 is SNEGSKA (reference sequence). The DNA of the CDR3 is TGCAGTGCTTTGCAATTGCGCGCAAGCTCCTACAATGAGCAGTTCTTC. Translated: CSALQLRASSYNEQFF.

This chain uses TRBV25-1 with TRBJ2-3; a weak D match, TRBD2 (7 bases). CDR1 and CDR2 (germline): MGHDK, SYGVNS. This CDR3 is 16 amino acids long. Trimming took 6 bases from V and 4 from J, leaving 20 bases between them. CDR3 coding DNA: TGTGCCAGCAGGGGGGGGGCTAGCGTGTTAGCAGATACGCAGTATTTT. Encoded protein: CASRGGASVLADTQYF.

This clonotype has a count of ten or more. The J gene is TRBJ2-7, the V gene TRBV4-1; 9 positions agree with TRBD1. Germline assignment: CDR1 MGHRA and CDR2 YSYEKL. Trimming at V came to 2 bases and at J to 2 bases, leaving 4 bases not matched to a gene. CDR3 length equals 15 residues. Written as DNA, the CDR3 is TGCGCCAGCAGCCAACCTGGACAGGGGACCTACGAGCAGTACTTC. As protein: CASSQPGQGTYEQYF.

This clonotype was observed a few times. CDR3 residues: CSARDLVYSAATRGTQYF. CDR3 coding DNA: TGCAGTGCTAGAGATCTTGTATACTCAGCCGCGACGCGCGGGACCCAGTACTTC. The V and J genes are TRBV20-1 and TRBJ2-5; no definite D call. The CDR3 runs to 18 residues. CDR1 is DFQATT and CDR2 is SNEGSKA in the germline V gene (reference sequence). Trimming pared 0 bases from V and 7 bases from J, leaving 27 bases between.

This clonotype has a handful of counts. The DNA of the CDR3 is TGTGCCAGCGGGACTTCTGAGAGGTTTGCAGATACGCAGTATTTT. Its protein product is CASGTSERFADTQYF. The chain uses TRBV12-3 or TRBV12-4 and TRBJ2-3, with D possibly TRBD2 on 6 matching bases. With 8 bases removed from V and 4 bases from J, the gap between germline ends came to 19 bases. The CDR3 covers 15 residues.

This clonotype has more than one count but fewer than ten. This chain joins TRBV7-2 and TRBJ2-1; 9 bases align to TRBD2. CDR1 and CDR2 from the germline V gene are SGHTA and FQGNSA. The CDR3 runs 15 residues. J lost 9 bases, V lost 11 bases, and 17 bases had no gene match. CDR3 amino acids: CASKGGTSISGEQFF. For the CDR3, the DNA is TGTGCCTCCAAGGGCGGGACTAGCATCTCGGGTGAGCAGTTCTTC.

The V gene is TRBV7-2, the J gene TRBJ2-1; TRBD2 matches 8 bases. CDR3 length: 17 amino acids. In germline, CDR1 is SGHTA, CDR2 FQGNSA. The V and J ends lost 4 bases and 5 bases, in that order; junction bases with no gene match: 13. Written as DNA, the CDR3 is TGTGCCAGCAGCTCCTCCGGGAGGTTAGCGGGGCACAATGAGCAGTTCTTC. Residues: CASSSSGRLAGHNEQFF.

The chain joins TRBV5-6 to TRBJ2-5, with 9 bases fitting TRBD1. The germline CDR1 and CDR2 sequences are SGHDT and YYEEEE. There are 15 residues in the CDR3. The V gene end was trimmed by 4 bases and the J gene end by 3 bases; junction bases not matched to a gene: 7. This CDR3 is CASSRLRTGEETQYF. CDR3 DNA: TGTGCCAGCAGCCGACTACGGACAGGGGAAGAGACCCAGTACTTC.

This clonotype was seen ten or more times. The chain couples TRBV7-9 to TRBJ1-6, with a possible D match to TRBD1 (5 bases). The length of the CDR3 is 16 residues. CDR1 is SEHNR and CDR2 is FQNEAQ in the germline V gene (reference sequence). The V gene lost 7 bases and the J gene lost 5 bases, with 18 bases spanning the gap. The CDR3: CASTRGSRTNNSPLHF. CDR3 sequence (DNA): TGTGCCAGCACCCGGGGGAGTAGAACAAATAATTCACCCCTCCACTTT.

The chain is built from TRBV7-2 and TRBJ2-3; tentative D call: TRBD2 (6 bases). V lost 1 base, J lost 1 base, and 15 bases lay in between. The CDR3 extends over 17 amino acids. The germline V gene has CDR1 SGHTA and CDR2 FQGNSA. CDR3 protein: CASSLGGLIARTDTQYF. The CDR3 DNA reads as TGTGCCAGCAGCTTAGGGGGACTCATAGCACGCACAGATACGCAGTATTTT.

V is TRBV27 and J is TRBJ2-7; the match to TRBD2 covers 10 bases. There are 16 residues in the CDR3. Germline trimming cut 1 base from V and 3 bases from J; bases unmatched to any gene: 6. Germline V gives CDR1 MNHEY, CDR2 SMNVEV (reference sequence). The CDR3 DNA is TGTGCCAGCAGTTTATTCTCTAGCGGGAGAGGCTACGAGCAGTACTTC. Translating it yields CASSLFSSGRGYEQYF.